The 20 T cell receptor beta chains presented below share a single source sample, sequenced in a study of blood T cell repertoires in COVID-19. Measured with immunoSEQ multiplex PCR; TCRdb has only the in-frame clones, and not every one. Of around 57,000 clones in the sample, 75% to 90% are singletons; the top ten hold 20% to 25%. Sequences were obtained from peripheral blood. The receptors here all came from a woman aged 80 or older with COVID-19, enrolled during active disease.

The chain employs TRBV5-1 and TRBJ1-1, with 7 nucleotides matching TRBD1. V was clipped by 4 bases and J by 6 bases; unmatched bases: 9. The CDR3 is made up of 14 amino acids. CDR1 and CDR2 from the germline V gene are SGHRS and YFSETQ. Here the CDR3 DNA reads TGCGCCAGCAGCGGGATAGACAGGGAGGCTGAAGCTTTCTTT. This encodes CASSGIDREAEAFF. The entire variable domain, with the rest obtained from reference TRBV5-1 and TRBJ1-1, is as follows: KAGVTQTPRYLIKTRGQQVTLSCSPISGHRSVSWYQQTPGQGLQFLFEYFSETQRNKGNFPGRFSGRQFSNSRSEMNVSTLELGDSALYLCASSGIDREAEAFFGQGTRLTVV.

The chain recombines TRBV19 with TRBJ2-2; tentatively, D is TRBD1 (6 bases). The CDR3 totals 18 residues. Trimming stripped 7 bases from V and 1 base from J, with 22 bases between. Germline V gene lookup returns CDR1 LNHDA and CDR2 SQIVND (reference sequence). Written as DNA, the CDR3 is TGTGCCAGTACCACCCTATTGTCCGGGACACTGAACACCGGGGAGCTGTTTTTT. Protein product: CASTTLLSGTLNTGELFF.

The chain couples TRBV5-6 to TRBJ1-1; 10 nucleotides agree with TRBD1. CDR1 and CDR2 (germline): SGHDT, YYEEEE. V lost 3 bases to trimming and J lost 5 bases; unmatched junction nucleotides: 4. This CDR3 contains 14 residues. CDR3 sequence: CASSYRDRGTEAFF. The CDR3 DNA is TGTGCCAGCAGCTACCGGGACAGGGGTACTGAAGCTTTCTTT.

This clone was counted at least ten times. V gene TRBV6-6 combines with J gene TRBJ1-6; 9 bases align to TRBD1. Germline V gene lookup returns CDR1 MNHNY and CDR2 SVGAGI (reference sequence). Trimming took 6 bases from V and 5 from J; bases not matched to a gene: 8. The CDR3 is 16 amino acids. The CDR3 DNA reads TGTGCCAGCAGAACGGGGACAGGGTTCAATAATTCACCCCTCCACTTT. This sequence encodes CASRTGTGFNNSPLHF.

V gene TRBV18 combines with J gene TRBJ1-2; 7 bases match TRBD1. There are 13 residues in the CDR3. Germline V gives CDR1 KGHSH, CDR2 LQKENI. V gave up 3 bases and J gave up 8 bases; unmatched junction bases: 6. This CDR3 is CASSPERDSGYTF. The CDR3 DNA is TGTGCCAGCTCACCGGAACGGGACAGCGGCTACACCTTC.

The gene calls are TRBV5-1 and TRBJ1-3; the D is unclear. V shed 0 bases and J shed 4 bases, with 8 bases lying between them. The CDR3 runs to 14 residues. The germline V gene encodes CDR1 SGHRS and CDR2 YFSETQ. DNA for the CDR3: TGCGCCAGCAGCTTGGGTCCTACGGGAAACACCATATATTTT. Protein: CASSLGPTGNTIYF.

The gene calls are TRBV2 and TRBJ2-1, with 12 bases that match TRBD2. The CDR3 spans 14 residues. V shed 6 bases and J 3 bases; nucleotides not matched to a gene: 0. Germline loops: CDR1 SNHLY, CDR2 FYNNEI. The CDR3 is CASRTSGGYNEQFF. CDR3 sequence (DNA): TGTGCCAGCAGGACTAGCGGGGGCTACAATGAGCAGTTCTTC.

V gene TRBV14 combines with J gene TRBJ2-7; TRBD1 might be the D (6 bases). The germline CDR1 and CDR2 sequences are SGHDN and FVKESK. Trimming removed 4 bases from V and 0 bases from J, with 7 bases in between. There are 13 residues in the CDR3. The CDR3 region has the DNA TGTGCCAGCAGCCGAGGGGGCTCCTACGAGCAGTACTTC. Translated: CASSRGGSYEQYF.

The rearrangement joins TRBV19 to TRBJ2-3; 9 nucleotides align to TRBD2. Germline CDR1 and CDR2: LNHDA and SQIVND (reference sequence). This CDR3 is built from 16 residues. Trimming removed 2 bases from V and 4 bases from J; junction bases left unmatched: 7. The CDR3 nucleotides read TGTGCCAGTAGTATACTAGCGGGGCCCCCCGCAGATACGCAGTATTTT. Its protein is CASSILAGPPADTQYF.

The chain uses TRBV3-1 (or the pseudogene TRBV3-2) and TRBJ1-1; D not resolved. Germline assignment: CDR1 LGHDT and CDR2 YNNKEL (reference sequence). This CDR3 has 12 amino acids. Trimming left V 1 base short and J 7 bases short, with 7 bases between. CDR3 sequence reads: CASSQAGNEAFF. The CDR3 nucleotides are TGTGCCAGCAGCCAAGCCGGGAATGAAGCTTTCTTT.

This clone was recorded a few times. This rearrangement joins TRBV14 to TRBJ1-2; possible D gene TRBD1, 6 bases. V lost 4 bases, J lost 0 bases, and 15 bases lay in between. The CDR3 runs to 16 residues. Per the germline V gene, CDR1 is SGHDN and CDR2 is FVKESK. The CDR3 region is CASSRGTQGANYGYTF. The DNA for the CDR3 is TGTGCCAGCAGCCGAGGGACACAGGGCGCTAACTATGGCTACACCTTC.

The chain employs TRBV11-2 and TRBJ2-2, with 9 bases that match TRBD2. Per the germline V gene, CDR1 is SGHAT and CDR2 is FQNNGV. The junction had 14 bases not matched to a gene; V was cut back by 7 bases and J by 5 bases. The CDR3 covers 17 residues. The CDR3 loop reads CASTFSGGSGWTGELFF. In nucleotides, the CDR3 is TGTGCCAGCACCTTTAGCGGGGGTTCGGGATGGACCGGGGAGCTGTTTTTT.

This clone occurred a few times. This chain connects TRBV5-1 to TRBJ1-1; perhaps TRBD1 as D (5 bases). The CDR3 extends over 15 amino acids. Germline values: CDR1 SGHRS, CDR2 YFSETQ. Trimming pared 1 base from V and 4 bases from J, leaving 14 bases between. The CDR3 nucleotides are TGCGCCAGCAGCTTGTGGGGGGACCGCGCCACTGAAGCTTTCTTT. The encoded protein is CASSLWGDRATEAFF.

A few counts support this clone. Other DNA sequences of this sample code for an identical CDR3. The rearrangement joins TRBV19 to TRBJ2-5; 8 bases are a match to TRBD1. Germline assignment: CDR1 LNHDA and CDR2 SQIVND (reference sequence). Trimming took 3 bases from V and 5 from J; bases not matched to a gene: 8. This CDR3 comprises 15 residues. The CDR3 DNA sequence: TGTGCCAGTAGTATGGGGGCAGGGGGCGCGGAGACCCAGTACTTC. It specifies CASSMGAGGAETQYF.

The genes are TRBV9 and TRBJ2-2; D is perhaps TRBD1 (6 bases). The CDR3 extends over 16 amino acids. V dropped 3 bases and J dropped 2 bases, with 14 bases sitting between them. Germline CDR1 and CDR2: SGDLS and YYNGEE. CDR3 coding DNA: TGTGCCAGCAGCGGCCGACAGGTTTCCAACACCGGGGAGCTGTTTTTT. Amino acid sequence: CASSGRQVSNTGELFF. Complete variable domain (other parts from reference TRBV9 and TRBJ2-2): DSGVTQTPKHLITATGQRVTLRCSPRSGDLSVYWYQQSLDQGLQFLIQYYNGEERAKGNILERFSAQQFPDLHSELNLSSLELGDSALYFCASSGRQVSNTGELFFGEGSRLTVL.

DNA for the CDR3: TGTGCCAGCAGCAAAGCGAGCTTCCTCAACCAGCCCCAGCATTTT. It encodes CASSKASFLNQPQHF. V gene TRBV21-1 combines with J gene TRBJ1-5. TRBV21-1 is given as a pseudogene. The CDR3 is 15 amino acids.

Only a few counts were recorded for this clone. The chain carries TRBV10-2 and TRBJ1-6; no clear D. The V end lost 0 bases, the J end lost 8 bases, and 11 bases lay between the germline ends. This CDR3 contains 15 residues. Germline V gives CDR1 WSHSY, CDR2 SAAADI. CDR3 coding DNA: TGCGCCAGCAGTGAGTCAGGAGGGAGGGATTCACCCCTCCACTTT. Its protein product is CASSESGGRDSPLHF.

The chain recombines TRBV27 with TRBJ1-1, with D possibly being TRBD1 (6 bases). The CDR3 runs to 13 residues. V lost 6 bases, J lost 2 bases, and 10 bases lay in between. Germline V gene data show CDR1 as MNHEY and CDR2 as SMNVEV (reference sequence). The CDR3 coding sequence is TGTGCCAGCAGCTACAGGGATAACACTGAAGCTTTCTTT. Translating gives CASSYRDNTEAFF.

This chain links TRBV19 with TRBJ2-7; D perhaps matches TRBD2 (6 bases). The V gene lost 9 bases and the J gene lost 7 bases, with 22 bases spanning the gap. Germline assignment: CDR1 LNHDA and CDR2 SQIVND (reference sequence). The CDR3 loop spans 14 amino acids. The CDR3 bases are TGTGCCAGCTCCTCCGGAGGGACGCTAATGGAGCAGTACTTC. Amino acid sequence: CASSSGGTLMEQYF.

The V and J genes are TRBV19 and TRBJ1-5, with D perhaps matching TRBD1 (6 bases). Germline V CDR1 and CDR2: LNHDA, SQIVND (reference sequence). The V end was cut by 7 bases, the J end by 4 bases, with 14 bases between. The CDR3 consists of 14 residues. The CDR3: CASNEGGRNQPQHF. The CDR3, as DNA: TGTGCCAGTAATGAAGGGGGTCGTAATCAGCCCCAGCATTTT.